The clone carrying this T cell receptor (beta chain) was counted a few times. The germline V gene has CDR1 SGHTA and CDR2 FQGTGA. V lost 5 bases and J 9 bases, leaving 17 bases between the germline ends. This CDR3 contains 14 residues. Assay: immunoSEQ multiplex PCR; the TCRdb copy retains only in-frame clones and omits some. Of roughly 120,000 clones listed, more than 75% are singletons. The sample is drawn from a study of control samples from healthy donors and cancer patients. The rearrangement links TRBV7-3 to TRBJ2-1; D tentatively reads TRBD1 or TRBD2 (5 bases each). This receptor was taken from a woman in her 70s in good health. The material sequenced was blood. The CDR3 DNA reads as TGTGCCAGCAGCCCCCAGGGACCCGGCGGTGAGCAGTTCTTC. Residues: CASSPQGPGGEQFF.